The clone carrying this TCR beta chain was recorded a few times. Library preparation (for TCRbeta) was performed with unique molecular identifiers. MiXCR, run by TCRdb on the PCR reads, gives a single entry per CDR3 protein. The sample consists of about 980,000 distinct CDR3 sequences, about 31% of them appearing once. The entry originates in a study of T-cell reconstitution after alpha-beta-depleted transplantation in children. The CDR3 extends over 15 amino acids. V lost 4 bases and J lost 4, with 13 bases in between. The rearrangement links TRBV12-3 or TRBV12-4 to TRBJ1-4; a weak D match, TRBD1 (6 bases). The sample was PBMCs, mostly from graft donor cells, taken 360 days after TCRalphabeta/CD19-depleted stem cell transplant. The TCR sequence derives from a boy under two years old who had a stem cell transplant for SCID, so the T cells may come from the graft donor. For the CDR3, the DNA is TGTGCCAGCAGTTCCAGGACAGCGAATAATGAAAAACTGTTTTTT. Protein product: CASSSRTANNEKLFF.